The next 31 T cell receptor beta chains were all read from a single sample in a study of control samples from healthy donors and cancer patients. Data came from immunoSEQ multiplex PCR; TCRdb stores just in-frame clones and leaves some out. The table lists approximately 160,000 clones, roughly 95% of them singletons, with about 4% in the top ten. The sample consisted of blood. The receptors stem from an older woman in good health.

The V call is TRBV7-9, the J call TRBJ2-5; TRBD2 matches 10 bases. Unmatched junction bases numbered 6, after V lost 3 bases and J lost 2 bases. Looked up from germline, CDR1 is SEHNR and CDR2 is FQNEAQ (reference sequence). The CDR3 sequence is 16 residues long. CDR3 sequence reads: CASSFLAGVAQETQYF. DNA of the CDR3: TGTGCCAGCAGCTTCCTAGCGGGGGTGGCACAAGAGACCCAGTACTTC.

CDR3 sequence: CASSYRGLATNEKLFF. Here the CDR3 DNA reads TGTGCCAGCAGTTACAGGGGTCTCGCAACTAATGAAAAACTGTTTTTT. The gene calls are TRBV2 and TRBJ1-4, with 7 bases matching TRBD1. The germline V gene has CDR1 SNHLY and CDR2 FYNNEI. V dropped 5 bases and J dropped 0; count of bases not matched to a gene: 6. The CDR3 spans 16 residues.

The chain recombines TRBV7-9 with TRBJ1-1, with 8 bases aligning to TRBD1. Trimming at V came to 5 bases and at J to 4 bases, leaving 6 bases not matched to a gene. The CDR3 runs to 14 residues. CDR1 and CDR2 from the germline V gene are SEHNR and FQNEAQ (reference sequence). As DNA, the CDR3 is TGTGCCAGCAGCACCCAGGGGGCTGGCACTGAAGCTTTCTTT. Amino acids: CASSTQGAGTEAFF.

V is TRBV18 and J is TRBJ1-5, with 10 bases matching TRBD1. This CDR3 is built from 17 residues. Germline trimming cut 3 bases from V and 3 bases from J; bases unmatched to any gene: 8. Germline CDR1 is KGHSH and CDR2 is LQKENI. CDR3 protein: CASSPRPGQGNNQPQHF. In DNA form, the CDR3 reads TGTGCCAGCTCACCCCGACCGGGACAGGGGAACAATCAGCCCCAGCATTTT.

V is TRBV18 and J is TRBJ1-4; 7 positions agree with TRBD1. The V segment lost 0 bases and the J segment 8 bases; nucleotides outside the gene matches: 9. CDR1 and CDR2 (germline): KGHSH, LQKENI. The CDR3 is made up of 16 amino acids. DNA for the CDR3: TGTGCCAGCTCACCACCGGGGGGACAGTTTGGAGAAAAACTGTTTTTT. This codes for CASSPPGGQFGEKLFF. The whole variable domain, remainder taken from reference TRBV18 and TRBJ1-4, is NAGVMQNPRHLVRRRGQEARLRCSPMKGHSHVYWYRQLPEEGLKFMVYLQKENIIDESGMPKERFSAEFPKEGPSILRIQQVVRGDSAAYFCASSPPGGQFGEKLFFGSGTQLSVL.

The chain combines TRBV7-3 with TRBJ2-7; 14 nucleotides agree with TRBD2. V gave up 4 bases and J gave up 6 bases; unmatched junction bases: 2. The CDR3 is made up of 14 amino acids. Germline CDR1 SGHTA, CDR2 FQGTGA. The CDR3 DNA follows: TGTGCCAGCAGCTCCGGGACTAGCGGGGGCGAGCAGTACTTC. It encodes CASSSGTSGGEQYF.

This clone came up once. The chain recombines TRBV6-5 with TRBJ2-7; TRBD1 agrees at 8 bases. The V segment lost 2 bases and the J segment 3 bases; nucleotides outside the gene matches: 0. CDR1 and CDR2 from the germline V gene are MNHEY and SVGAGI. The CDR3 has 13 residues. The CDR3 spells CASSYGTGYEQYF. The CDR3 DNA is TGTGCCAGCAGTTACGGGACAGGCTACGAGCAGTACTTC.

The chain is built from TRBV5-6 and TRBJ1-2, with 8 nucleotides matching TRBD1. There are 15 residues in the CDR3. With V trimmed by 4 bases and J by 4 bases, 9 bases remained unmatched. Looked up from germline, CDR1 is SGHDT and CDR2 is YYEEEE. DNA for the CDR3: TGTGCCAGCAGCAGAGGGACAGGAGTTCTCTATGGCTACACCTTC. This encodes CASSRGTGVLYGYTF.

CDR3 in amino acids: CASSEIQGQPQHF. Written as DNA, the CDR3 is TGTGCCAGCAGTGAGATCCAGGGACAGCCCCAGCATTTT. The chain employs TRBV12-3 or TRBV12-4 and TRBJ1-5, with D tentatively TRBD1 (5 bases). The germline V and J ends were trimmed by 5 bases and 7 bases, with 12 bases remaining between them. This CDR3 comprises 13 residues.

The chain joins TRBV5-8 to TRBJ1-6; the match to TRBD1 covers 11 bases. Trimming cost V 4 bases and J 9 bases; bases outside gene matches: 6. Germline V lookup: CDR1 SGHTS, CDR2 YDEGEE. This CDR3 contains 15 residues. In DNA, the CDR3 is TGTGCCAGCAGCCCCTGGACAGGGGGCGGTTCACCCCTCCACTTT. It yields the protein CASSPWTGGGSPLHF.

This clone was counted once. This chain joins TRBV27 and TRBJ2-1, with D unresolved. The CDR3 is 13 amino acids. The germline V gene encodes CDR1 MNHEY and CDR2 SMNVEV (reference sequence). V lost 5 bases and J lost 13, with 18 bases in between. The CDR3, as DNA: TGTGCCAGCAGTCCCTTCCCCGTGGTGGAACAGTTCTTC. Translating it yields CASSPFPVVEQFF.

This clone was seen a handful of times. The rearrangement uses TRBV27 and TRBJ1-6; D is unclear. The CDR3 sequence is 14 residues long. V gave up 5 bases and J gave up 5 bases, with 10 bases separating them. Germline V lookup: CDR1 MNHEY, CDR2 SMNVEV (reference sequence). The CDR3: CASSREEDNSPLHF. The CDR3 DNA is TGTGCCAGCAGTAGGGAGGAGGATAATTCACCCCTCCACTTT.

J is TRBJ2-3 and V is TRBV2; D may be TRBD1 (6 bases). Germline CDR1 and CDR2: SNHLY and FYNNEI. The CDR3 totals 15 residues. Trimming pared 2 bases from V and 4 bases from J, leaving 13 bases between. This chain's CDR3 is CASSERQGKADTQYF. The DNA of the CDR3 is TGTGCCAGCAGTGAACGGCAGGGGAAGGCAGATACGCAGTATTTT.

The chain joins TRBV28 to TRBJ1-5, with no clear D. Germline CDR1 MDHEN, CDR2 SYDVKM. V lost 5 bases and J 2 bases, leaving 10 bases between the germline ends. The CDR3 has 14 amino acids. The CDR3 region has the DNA TGTGCCAGCAGTACTCAAAGTGGCAATCAGCCCCAGCATTTT. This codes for CASSTQSGNQPQHF.

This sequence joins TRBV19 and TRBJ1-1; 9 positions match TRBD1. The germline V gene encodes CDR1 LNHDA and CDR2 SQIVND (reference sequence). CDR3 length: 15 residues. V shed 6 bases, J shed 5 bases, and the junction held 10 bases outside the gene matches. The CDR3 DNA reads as TGTGCCAGTAGCCCGGGACAGGGCATTTGGACTGAAGCTTTCTTT. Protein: CASSPGQGIWTEAFF.

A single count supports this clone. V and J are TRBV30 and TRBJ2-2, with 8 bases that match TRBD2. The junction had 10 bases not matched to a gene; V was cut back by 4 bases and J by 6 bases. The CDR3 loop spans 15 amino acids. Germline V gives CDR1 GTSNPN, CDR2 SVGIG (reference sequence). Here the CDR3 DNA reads TGTGCCTGGATAGGTAGGCGGGGGGCCGCCGGGGAGCTGTTTTTT. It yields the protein CAWIGRRGAAGELFF.

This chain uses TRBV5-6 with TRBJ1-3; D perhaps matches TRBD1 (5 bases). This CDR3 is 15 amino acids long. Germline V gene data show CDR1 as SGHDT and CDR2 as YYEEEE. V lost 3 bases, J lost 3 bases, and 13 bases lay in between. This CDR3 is CASSWGTIGGNTIYF. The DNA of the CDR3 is TGTGCCAGCAGCTGGGGGACCATAGGTGGAAACACCATATATTTT.

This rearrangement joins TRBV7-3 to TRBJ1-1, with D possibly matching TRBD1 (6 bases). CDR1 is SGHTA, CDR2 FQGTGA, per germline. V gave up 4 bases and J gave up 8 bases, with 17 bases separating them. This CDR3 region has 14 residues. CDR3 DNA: TGTGCCAGCAGCTCAGGCCGGGACATATCCGAAGCTTTCTTT. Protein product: CASSSGRDISEAFF.

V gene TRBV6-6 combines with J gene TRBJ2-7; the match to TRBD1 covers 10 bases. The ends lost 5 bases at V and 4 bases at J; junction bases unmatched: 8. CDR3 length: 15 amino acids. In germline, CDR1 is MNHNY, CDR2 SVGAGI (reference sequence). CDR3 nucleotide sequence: TGTGCCAGCAGTCCTTCCGGGACAGGGGTGTACGAGCAGTACTTC. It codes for CASSPSGTGVYEQYF.

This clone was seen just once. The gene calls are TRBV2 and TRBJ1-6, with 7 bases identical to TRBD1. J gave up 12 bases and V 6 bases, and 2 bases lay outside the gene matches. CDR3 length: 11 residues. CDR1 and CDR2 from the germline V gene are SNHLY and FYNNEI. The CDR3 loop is CASSGQEPLHF. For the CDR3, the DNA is TGTGCCAGCAGCGGACAGGAACCCCTCCACTTT.

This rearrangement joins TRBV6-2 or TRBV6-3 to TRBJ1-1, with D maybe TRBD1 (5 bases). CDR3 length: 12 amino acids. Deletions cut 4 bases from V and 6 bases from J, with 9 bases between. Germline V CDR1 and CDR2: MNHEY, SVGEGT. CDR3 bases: TGTGCCAGCAGTTCAGGGACGCCTGAAGCTTTCTTT. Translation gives CASSSGTPEAFF.

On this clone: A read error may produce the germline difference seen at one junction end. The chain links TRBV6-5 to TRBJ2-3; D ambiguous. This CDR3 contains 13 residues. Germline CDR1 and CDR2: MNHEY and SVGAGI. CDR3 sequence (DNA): TGTGCCAGCAGCTACTCGTTGAGGGATACGCAGTATTTT. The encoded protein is CASSYSLRDTQYF.

CDR3 residues: CASSPRAQGGPQHF. Written as DNA, the CDR3 is TGTGCCAGCAGCCCTAGGGCTCAGGGAGGGCCCCAGCATTTT. The rearrangement joins TRBV6-2 or TRBV6-3 to TRBJ1-5; maybe TRBD1 (5 bases). Between the trimmed V and J ends, which lost 6 bases and 9 bases, there was a span of 18 bases. Germline CDR1 is MNHEY and CDR2 is SVGEGT. This CDR3 contains 14 residues.

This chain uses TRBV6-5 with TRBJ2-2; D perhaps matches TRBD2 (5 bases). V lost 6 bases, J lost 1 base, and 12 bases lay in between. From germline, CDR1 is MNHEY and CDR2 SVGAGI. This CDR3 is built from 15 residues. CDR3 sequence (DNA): TGTGCCAGCAGGATTAATCGGGGGAACACCGGGGAGCTGTTTTTT. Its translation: CASRINRGNTGELFF.

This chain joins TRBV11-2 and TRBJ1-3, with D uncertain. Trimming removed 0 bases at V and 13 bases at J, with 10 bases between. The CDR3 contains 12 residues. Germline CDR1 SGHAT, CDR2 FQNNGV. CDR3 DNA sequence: TGTGCCAGCAGCTTAGATCGCGTCTCTATATATTTT. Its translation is CASSLDRVSIYF.

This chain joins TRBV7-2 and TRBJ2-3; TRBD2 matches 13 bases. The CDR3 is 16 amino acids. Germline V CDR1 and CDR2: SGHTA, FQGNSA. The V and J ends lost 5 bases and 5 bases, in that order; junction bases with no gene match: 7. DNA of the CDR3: TGTGCCAGCAGCCCTACTAGACTAGCGGGGGGAGATACGCAGTATTTT. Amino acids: CASSPTRLAGGDTQYF.

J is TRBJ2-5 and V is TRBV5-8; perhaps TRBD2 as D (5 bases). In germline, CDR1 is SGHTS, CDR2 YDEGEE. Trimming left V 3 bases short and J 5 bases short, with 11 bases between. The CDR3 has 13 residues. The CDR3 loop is CASSSPGWETQYF. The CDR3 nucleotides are TGTGCCAGCAGCTCCCCGGGGTGGGAGACCCAGTACTTC. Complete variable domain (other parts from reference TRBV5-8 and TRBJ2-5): EAGVTQSPTHLIKTRGQQATLRCSPISGHTSVYWYQQALGLGLQFLLWYDEGEERNRGNFPPRFSGRQFPNYSSELNVNALELEDSALYLCASSSPGWETQYFGPGTRLLVL.

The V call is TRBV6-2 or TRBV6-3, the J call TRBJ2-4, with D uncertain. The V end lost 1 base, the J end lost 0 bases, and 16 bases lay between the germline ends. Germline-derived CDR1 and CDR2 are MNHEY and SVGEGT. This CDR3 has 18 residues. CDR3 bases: TGTGCCAGCAGTTACTTATTTTGGGCAGGTGAAGCCAAAAACATTCAGTACTTC. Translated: CASSYLFWAGEAKNIQYF.

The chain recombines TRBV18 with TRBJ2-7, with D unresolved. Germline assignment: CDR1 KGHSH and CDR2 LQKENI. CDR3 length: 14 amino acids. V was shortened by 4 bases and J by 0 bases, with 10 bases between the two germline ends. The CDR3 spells CASSLMEVSYEQYF. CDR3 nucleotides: TGTGCCAGCTCACTCATGGAAGTCTCCTACGAGCAGTACTTC.

The CDR3 sequence: CASSLNGGNTIYF. The CDR3 DNA follows: TGTGCCAGCAGCTTAAATGGGGGAAACACCATATATTTT. V usage is TRBV11-2 and J usage is TRBJ1-3; D is uncertain. The germline V gene encodes CDR1 SGHAT and CDR2 FQNNGV. The CDR3 totals 13 residues. V shed 2 bases and J shed 4 bases, with 6 bases lying between them. Full variable domain (missing parts from reference TRBV11-2 and TRBJ1-3): EAGVAQSPRYKIIEKRQSVAFWCNPISGHATLYWYQQILGQGPKLLIQFQNNGVVDDSQLPKDRFSAERLKGVDSTLKIQPAKLEDSAVYLCASSLNGGNTIYFGEGSWLTVV.

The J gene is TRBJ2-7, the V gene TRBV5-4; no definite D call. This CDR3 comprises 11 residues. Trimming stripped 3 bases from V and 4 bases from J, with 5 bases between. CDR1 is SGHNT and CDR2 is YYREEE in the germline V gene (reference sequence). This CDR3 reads CASSSYYEQYF. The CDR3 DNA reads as TGTGCCAGCAGCTCCTATTACGAGCAGTACTTC.